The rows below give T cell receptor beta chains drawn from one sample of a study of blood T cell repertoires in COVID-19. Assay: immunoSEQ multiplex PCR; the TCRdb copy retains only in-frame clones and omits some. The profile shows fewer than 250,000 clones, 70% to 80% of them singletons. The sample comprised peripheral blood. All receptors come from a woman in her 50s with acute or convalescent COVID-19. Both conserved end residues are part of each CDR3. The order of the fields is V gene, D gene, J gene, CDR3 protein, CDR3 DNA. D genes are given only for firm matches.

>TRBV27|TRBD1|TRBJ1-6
CASSFRTGGSNSPLHF
TGTGCCAGCAGTTTTCGGACAGGGGGCAGCAATTCACCCCTCCACTTT
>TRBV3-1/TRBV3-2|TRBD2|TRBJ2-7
CASSRGRMGAGGEQYF
TGTGCCAGCAGCCGAGGACGTATGGGGGCGGGAGGCGAGCAGTACTTC
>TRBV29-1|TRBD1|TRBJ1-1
CSVLRDRLLNTEAFF
TGCAGCGTTCTCCGGGACAGGCTTCTGAACACTGAAGCTTTCTTT
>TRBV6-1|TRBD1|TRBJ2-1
CASSEDRGRHNEQFF
TGTGCCAGCAGTGAGGACAGGGGAAGACACAATGAGCAGTTCTTC
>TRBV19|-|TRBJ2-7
CASSISRGPYEQYF
TGTGCCAGTAGTATCTCCAGGGGACCCTACGAGCAGTACTTC
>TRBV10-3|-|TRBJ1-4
CATRRQTNEKLFF
TGTGCCACTCGTCGACAGACTAATGAAAAACTGTTTTTT
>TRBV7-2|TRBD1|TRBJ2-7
CASSKGGQGAPEQYF
TGTGCCAGCAGCAAGGGAGGACAGGGGGCGCCCGAGCAGTACTTC
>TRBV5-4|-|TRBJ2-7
CASSLEWGGEQYF
TGTGCCAGCAGCTTGGAATGGGGAGGCGAGCAGTACTTC
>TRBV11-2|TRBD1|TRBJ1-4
CASSLGTGGEKLFF
TGTGCCAGCAGCTTAGGGACAGGGGGGGAAAAACTGTTTTTT
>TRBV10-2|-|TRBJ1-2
CASSETVLYYGYTF
TGCGCCAGCAGTGAAACAGTGCTGTACTATGGCTACACCTTC
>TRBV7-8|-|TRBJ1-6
CASTSPSGLNNSPLHF
TGTGCCAGCACCTCCCCCTCGGGTTTGAATAATTCACCCCTCCACTTT
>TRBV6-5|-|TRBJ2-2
CASQTEYTGELFF
TGTGCCAGCCAGACAGAATACACCGGGGAGCTGTTTTTT
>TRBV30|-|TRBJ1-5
CAWSLGGPLGHQPQHF
TGTGCCTGGAGCCTGGGGGGACCCCTGGGGCATCAGCCCCAGCATTTT
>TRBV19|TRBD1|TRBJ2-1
CASLKQGASYNEQFF
TGTGCCAGTTTGAAACAGGGGGCATCCTACAATGAGCAGTTCTTC
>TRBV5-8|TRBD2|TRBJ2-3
CASSWTSGTDTQYF
TGTGCCAGCAGCTGGACTAGCGGCACAGATACGCAGTATTTT
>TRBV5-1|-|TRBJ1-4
CASSKQLNEKLFF
TGCGCCAGCAGCAAGCAATTGAATGAAAAACTGTTTTTT
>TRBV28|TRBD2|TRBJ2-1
CASSSGLAGVIEQFF
TGTGCCAGCAGTTCGGGACTAGCGGGAGTTATTGAGCAGTTCTTC